A selection of T cell receptor beta chains follows, all from one sample in a study of T-cell reconstitution after alpha-beta-depleted transplantation in children. TCRdb analysed the PCR reads with MiXCR anew, one entry per CDR3 protein. The sample gives 420,000 or so distinct CDR3 sequences, roughly a tenth of which show up once; 4.5% to 6% is in the top ten. The sequenced sample was PBMCs from the stem cell graft donor, obtained from the stem cell graft. The receptors shown here come from a human donor who donated a stem cell graft to a child with acute myeloid leukemia. The CDR3 runs from the conserved cysteine through the conserved F or W. The order of the fields is V gene, J gene, D gene, clone size, CDR3 DNA, CDR3 protein. D genes are given only for firm matches. The listing skips clone size in some rows; elsewhere it reads once, few, many or a size class.

TRBV7-2	TRBJ2-5	TRBD2	few	TGTGCCAGCAGCTCCGACGGGAGGCAAGAGACCCAGTACTTC	CASSSDGRQETQYF
TRBV5-1	TRBJ2-3	TRBD2	.	TGCGCCAGCAGCGCCACTAGCGGTTTAACAGATACGCAGTATTTT	CASSATSGLTDTQYF
TRBV7-2	TRBJ2-1	.	few	TGTGCCAGCAGCTTACGCCCCGCGGGATCGATAGGTGAGCAGTTCTTC	CASSLRPAGSIGEQFF
TRBV10-3	TRBJ2-7	TRBD2	many	TGTGCCATCAGTGATCCTCGGACTAGCGGGATCTACGAGCAGTACTTC	CAISDPRTSGIYEQYF
TRBV5-1	TRBJ2-1	TRBD1	.	TGCGCCAGCAGCTCCAGGGGGCAGTCCTACAATGAGCAGTTCTTC	CASSSRGQSYNEQFF
TRBV29-1	TRBJ2-5	TRBD2	.	TGCAGCGTTGCTTCAGCGGGGTGGCAAGAGACCCAGTACTTC	CSVASAGWQETQYF
TRBV5-1	TRBJ2-5	.	.	TGCGCCAGCAGCTTGGGCCCAGAGACCCAGTACTTC	CASSLGPETQYF
TRBV19	TRBJ2-1	.	few	TGTGCCAGTATTCTTGGGAGTGAGCAGTTCTTC	CASILGSEQFF
TRBV5-6	TRBJ2-3	TRBD2	.	TGTGCCAGCAGAACACGGGGGGGCCCTACGCAGTATTTT	CASRTRGGPTQYF
TRBV10-3	TRBJ1-1	TRBD1	many	TGTGCCGCTTCCAGGGGGTGGATGAACACTGAAGCTTTCTTT	CAASRGWMNTEAFF
TRBV27	TRBJ1-3	.	.	TGTGCCAGCGCTCCCAGCGGGGGGCTCTTCTATGGAAACACCATATATTTT	CASAPSGGLFYGNTIYF
TRBV6-1	TRBJ2-1	.	few	TGTGCGACCGGGACTCCAGTCCGGGGGAATGAGCAGTTCTTC	CATGTPVRGNEQFF
TRBV6-2/TRBV6-3	TRBJ2-3	.	.	TGTGCCAGCAGTCCACGGGAGCCCCCAGATACGCAGTATTTT	CASSPREPPDTQYF
TRBV20-1	TRBJ2-7	TRBD1	.	TGCAGTGCTAGAGGATTTAACGACAGGGCCGAGCAGTACTTC	CSARGFNDRAEQYF
TRBV12-3/TRBV12-4	TRBJ1-3	.	.	TGTGCCAGCAGTTTTATTTCTGGAAACACCATATATTTT	CASSFISGNTIYF
TRBV20-1	TRBJ2-1	.	few	TGCAGTGCTCAGAAGGGATGGGGGGCGAGTAATGAGCAGTTCTTC	CSAQKGWGASNEQFF
TRBV6-5	TRBJ1-2	.	.	TGTGCCAGCAGTTCGGCGACCAGGGGAACTGGCTACACCTTC	CASSSATRGTGYTF
TRBV20-1	TRBJ1-5	TRBD1	few	TGCAGTGCTAGACCCATTGACAGGGAGGCTGGGGCCCAGCATTTT	CSARPIDREAGAQHF
TRBV29-1	TRBJ1-4	TRBD1	.	TGCAGCGTCAACAGGGGTGAAAAACTGTTTTTT	CSVNRGEKLFF
TRBV27	TRBJ2-1	TRBD2	many	TGTGCCAGCAGCCTAGCGGGAGTCACCTACAATGAGCAGTTCTTC	CASSLAGVTYNEQFF
TRBV20-1	TRBJ1-2	.	.	TGCAGTGCTAGGCTGTCGGGCTATGGCTACACCTTC	CSARLSGYGYTF
TRBV6-2/TRBV6-3	TRBJ2-1	.	.	TGTGCCAGCAGTTCACTAGTGGGGGCGCAGTTCTTC	CASSSLVGAQFF
TRBV29-1	TRBJ2-3	TRBD2	few	TGCAGCGTTAGCGGGACCACAGATACGCAGTATTTT	CSVSGTTDTQYF
TRBV5-1	TRBJ1-1	TRBD1	.	TGCGCCAGCAGCCGGGACAGTTGGAACACTGAAGCTTTCTTT	CASSRDSWNTEAFF
TRBV4-2	TRBJ2-7	TRBD1	.	TGTGCCAGCAGCCAAGACGGGACAGGGGTATACGAGCAGTACTTC	CASSQDGTGVYEQYF
TRBV29-1	TRBJ2-7	.	many	TGCAGCGTTGAGGCGGGAACGTACGAGCAGTACTTC	CSVEAGTYEQYF
TRBV15	TRBJ2-3	.	few	TGTGCCACCAGCAGAGTGAAAAGCACAGATACGCAGTATTTT	CATSRVKSTDTQYF
TRBV4-1	TRBJ1-4	.	.	TGCGCCAGCAGCCAAGAGGGGGGGGCTGCTAATGAAAAACTGTTTTTT	CASSQEGGAANEKLFF
TRBV30	TRBJ2-3	.	.	TGTGCCTGGACAAGCGGGTACCTGGATACGCAGTATTTT	CAWTSGYLDTQYF
TRBV4-3	TRBJ1-4	.	few	TGCGCCAGCAGCCAAGATACTATCGGAATGGGTGAAAAACTGTTTTTT	CASSQDTIGMGEKLFF
TRBV7-8	TRBJ2-1	.	.	TGTGCCAGCAGCTTAGGGACTGGGGAGCAGTTCTTC	CASSLGTGEQFF
TRBV12-3/TRBV12-4	TRBJ2-1	TRBD1	many	TGTGCCAGCAGCCTCGGACAGGGAGGTTCCTCTTTTTACAATGAGCAGTTCTTC	CASSLGQGGSSFYNEQFF
TRBV7-3	TRBJ1-2	TRBD1	.	TGTGCCAGCAGCTTGGCGGACAGGGAGGAGAGCTACACCTTC	CASSLADREESYTF
TRBV20-1	TRBJ2-5	TRBD1	many	TGCAGTGCGGGACAGGGCGCGAGAGAGACCCAGTACTTC	CSAGQGARETQYF
TRBV6-5	TRBJ1-1	TRBD1	many	TGTGCCACCGGACAGGGAGGGGCTTTCTTT	CATGQGGAFF
TRBV5-1	TRBJ2-1	.	many	TGCGCCAGCAGCTTGGGGGCAGGCCCAAGCTCCTACAATGAGCAGTTCTTC	CASSLGAGPSSYNEQFF
TRBV5-6	TRBJ1-2	.	.	TGTGCCAGCAGCTTTGACGCCAAGGACTATGGCTACACCTTC	CASSFDAKDYGYTF
TRBV20-1	TRBJ1-2	.	.	TGCAGTGCTAGGACCGGACGGACTAACTATGGCTACACCTTC	CSARTGRTNYGYTF
TRBV7-9	TRBJ2-3	.	many	TGTGCCGGGGGGCGATCTTCTAGCACAGATACGCAGTATTTT	CAGGRSSSTDTQYF
TRBV9	TRBJ2-2	TRBD2	few	TGTGCCAGCAGCGACCCTGGACTAGCGGGAGACACCGGGGAGCTGTTTTTT	CASSDPGLAGDTGELFF
TRBV20-1	TRBJ2-2	.	.	TGCAGTGCTAGGCAAGACTTGTACACCGGGGAGCTGTTTTTT	CSARQDLYTGELFF
TRBV9	TRBJ2-2	.	.	TGTGCCAGCAGCCCCCAGGACTGTCCGAACACCGGGGAGCTGTTTTTT	CASSPQDCPNTGELFF
TRBV9	TRBJ2-3	.	.	TGTGCCAGCAGCGTAGACCTAGATACGCAGTATTTT	CASSVDLDTQYF
TRBV27	TRBJ1-2	.	many	TGTGCCAGCAAAAAGATTCAGGGAAACTATGGCTACACCTTC	CASKKIQGNYGYTF
TRBV7-9	TRBJ1-5	.	.	TGTGCCAGCAGCTGGACACGGGGGGACGGGAGGTCCCAGCATTTT	CASSWTRGDGRSQHF
TRBV9	TRBJ2-1	TRBD1	.	TGTGCCAGCAGCGTTCGGGACAGATCATGGGAGCAGTTCTTC	CASSVRDRSWEQFF
TRBV12-3/TRBV12-4	TRBJ2-7	.	few	TGTGCCAGCAGTTTAAGGGGTTTAGGGTACGAGCAGTACTTC	CASSLRGLGYEQYF
TRBV5-1	TRBJ2-2	TRBD2	many	TGCGCCAGCAGCTTGATTCTAGCGGGACTAGCGGGATTTAGATATGGCACCGGGGAGCTGTTTTTT	CASSLILAGLAGFRYGTGELFF
TRBV20-1	TRBJ2-5	.	.	TGCAGTGCTAGAGATTCGGGACGCCCCCAAGAGACCCAGTACTTC	CSARDSGRPQETQYF
TRBV6-2/TRBV6-3	TRBJ1-1	.	few	TGTGCCAGCAGTTCTGAGGGTGTTTTCGCTGAAGCTTTCTTT	CASSSEGVFAEAFF
TRBV29-1	TRBJ2-5	.	few	TGCAGCGTTGAAGCGGACTATTGGGAGACCCAGTACTTC	CSVEADYWETQYF
TRBV20-1	TRBJ2-3	TRBD1	few	TGCAGTGCTAGAGCCAGGGGGCAGCCGGATACGCAGTATTTT	CSARARGQPDTQYF
TRBV12-3/TRBV12-4	TRBJ1-6	TRBD1	.	TGTGCCAGCAGTGTCGACAGGGCATTCTCACCCCTCCACTTT	CASSVDRAFSPLHF